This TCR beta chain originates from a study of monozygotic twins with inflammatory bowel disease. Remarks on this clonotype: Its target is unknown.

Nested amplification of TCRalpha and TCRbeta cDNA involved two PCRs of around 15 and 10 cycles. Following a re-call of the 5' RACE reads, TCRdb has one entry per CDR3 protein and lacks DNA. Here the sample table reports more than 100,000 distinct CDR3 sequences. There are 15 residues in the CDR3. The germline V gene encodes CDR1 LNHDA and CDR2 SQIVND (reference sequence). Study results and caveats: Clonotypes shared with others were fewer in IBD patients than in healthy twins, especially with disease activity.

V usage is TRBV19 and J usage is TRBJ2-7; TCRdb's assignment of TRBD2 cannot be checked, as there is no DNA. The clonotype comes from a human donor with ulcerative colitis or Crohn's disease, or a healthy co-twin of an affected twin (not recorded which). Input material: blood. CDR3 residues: CASSTPGLATYEQYF.